The TCR beta chain described here comes from a study of response to subunit inactivated influenza vaccine. TCRdb passed the RT-PCR reads through MiXCR, listing each CDR3 protein once. The sample shows over 150,000 distinct CDR3 sequences, approximately 10% of them seen only once. Unmatched junction bases numbered 4, after V lost 1 base and J lost 5 bases. Germline assignment: CDR1 SGHVS and CDR2 FQNEAQ. The CDR3 totals 14 residues. The receptor comes from a man aged 45-60 years who received an inactivated influenza vaccine. The sample was non-naive T cells sorted from PBMCs, taken more than 35 days after vaccination. The chain recombines TRBV7-8 with TRBJ2-5, with 7 bases fitting TRBD1. CDR3 DNA sequence: TGTGCCAGCAGCTTAGGTCGACAGGGTGAGACCCAGTACTTC. Its protein is CASSLGRQGETQYF.